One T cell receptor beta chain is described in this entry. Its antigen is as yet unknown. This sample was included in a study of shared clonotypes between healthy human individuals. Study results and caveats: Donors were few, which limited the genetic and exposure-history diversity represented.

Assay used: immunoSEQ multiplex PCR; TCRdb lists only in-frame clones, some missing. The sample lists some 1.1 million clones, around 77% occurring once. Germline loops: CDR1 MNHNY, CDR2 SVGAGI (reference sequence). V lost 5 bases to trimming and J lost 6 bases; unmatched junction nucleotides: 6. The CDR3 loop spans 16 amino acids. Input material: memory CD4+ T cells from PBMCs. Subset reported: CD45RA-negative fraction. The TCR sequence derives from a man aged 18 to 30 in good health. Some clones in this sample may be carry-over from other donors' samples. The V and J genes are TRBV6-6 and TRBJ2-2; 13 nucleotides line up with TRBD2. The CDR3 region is CASSKGTSGTAGELFF. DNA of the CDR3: TGTGCCAGCAGTAAAGGGACTAGCGGGACCGCCGGGGAGCTGTTTTTT.